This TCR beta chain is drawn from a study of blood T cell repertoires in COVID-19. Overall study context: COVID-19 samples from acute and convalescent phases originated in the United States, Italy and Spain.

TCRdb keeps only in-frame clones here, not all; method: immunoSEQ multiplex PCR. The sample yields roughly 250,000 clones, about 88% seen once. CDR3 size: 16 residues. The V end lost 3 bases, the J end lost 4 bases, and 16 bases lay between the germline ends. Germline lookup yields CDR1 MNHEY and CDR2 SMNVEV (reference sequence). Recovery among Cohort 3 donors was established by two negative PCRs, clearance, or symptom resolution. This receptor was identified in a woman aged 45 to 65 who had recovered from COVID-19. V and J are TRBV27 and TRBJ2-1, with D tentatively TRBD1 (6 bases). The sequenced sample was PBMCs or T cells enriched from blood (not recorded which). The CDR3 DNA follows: TGTGCCAGCAGTTTTAGAGAGTTGGACAGATACAATGAGCAGTTCTTC. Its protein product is CASSFRELDRYNEQFF.